The source of this T cell receptor beta chain is a study of T cell repertoires in cytomegalovirus infection. On the study more broadly: In public TCR beta signatures, there were indications of both CMV infection and matching HLA type.

General study points: HLA-C-restricted TCR beta clonotypes specific for CMV led the ex vivo response.

This CDR3 is 13 amino acids long. The germline CDR1 and CDR2 sequences are MNHEY and SVGAGI. Deletions cut 10 bases from V and 7 bases from J, with 19 bases between. In its sample, this clonotype was seen a few times. Antigen specificity is unknown. TCRdb passed the reads through MiXCR, listing each CDR3 protein once. The data hold some 390,000 distinct CDR3 sequences, with roughly 20% observed a single time. Sequenced input: PBMCs. The gene calls are TRBV6-5 and TRBJ1-2; D is perhaps TRBD1 (6 bases). This TCR was recovered from a human donor in good health (CMV status not recorded). Some clones in this sample may be carry-over from other donors' samples. The CDR3 loop reads CATYREWAFGYTF. DNA of the CDR3: TGTGCCACCTACAGGGAATGGGCTTTTGGCTACACCTTC.